The clone carrying this T cell receptor beta chain was counted ten times or more. What it recognizes is unknown. Co-extracting RNA and DNA was done with roughly 17-33 mg of unsorted bulk tissue as input. TCR beta cDNA came from about 470 ng total RNA, primed with a constant-region primer. Employing slightly modified ARM-PCR, three nested multiplex PCR rounds were run, and these gave rise to the TCR beta libraries. PCR rounds one and two used TRBV1-TRBV30 forward primers with a C-beta reverse primer for approximately 11 cycles each. TCRdb itself ran the multiplex PCR reads through MiXCR, one entry per CDR3 protein. This table has some 190,000 distinct CDR3 sequences, around 81% appearing once. The data derive from a study of tumor-infiltrating lymphocytes in primary liver carcinoma. Study summary: The patients, men and women alike, were aged 30 to 69 years.

Study-wide results and caveats: Tumor-adjacent and tumor-blood pairs overlapped less than tumor region pairs did. About 8-25% of top clones, no more, were shared by all five regions. It was in tumors, not blood, that the top-250-clone fraction was significantly higher (p = 0.039).

V lost 0 bases and J lost 2; bases outside the gene matches: 6. Germline V gene data show CDR1 as SGHRS and CDR2 as YFSETQ. The CDR3 is 17 residues long. J is TRBJ2-2 and V is TRBV5-1, with TRBD2 identical over 8 bases. Sequenced: tumor tissue from primary liver carcinoma. The receptor comes from a middle-aged man with primary liver carcinoma and hepatitis B virus infection. This CDR3 is CASSLVASGLNTGELFF. The CDR3 DNA is TGCGCCAGCAGCTTGGTGGCTAGCGGGCTCAACACCGGGGAGCTGTTTTTT.